The 11 T cell receptor beta chains reported below all come from one sample, sequenced in a study of blood T cell repertoires in COVID-19. Repertoires were generated with immunoSEQ multiplex PCR, while TCRdb's copy carries only in-frame clones and drops some. The table includes around 70,000 clones, roughly 87% detected once. The specimen sequenced was peripheral blood. The receptor source for this set is a woman of 80 years or more with active or convalescent COVID-19.

V and J are TRBV12-3 or TRBV12-4 and TRBJ2-7; 8 bases are a match to TRBD2. The V gene end was trimmed by 8 bases and the J gene end by 6 bases; junction bases not matched to a gene: 9. The CDR3 totals 13 residues. In nucleotides, the CDR3 is TGTGCCAGCTTACCGGCGGGGGGCCTCGAGCAGTACTTC. It encodes CASLPAGGLEQYF.

This clone has a single count. The chain employs TRBV7-2 and TRBJ1-1; D perhaps matches TRBD1 (5 bases). The CDR3 is 13 residues long. V dropped 4 bases and J dropped 2 bases, with 8 bases sitting between them. Germline CDR1 reads SGHTA; CDR2 reads FQGNSA. For the CDR3, the DNA is TGTGCCAGCAGCTCGGGACTAAACACTGAAGCTTTCTTT. It yields the protein CASSSGLNTEAFF.

The rearrangement uses TRBV3-1 (or the pseudogene TRBV3-2) and TRBJ2-5; 10 positions agree with TRBD2. Per germline, CDR1 LGHDT and CDR2 YNNKEL (reference sequence). CDR3 size: 15 residues. Germline trimming cut 4 bases from V and 1 base from J; bases unmatched to any gene: 3. CDR3 residues: CASSLSGGAQETQYF. DNA for the CDR3: TGTGCCAGCAGCCTGAGCGGGGGGGCCCAAGAGACCCAGTACTTC.

The V and J genes are TRBV28 and TRBJ1-1; D is undetermined. Germline loops: CDR1 MDHEN, CDR2 SYDVKM. Trimming took 6 bases from V and 3 from J, leaving 5 bases between them. The CDR3 sequence is 11 residues long. The CDR3 reads CASRRDTEAFF. CDR3 in DNA: TGTGCCAGCAGGAGGGACACTGAAGCTTTCTTT.

The chain is built from TRBV12-3 or TRBV12-4 and TRBJ1-1; D call uncertain. The ends were cut back, 2 bases at V and 6 bases at J, with 10 bases in the middle. CDR3 length: 13 residues. As DNA, the CDR3 is TGTGCCAGCAGTTTATTTCTCGGGGCTGAAGCTTTCTTT. It encodes CASSLFLGAEAFF.

This rearrangement joins TRBV28 to TRBJ1-5; 8 bases agree with TRBD1. This CDR3 is built from 14 residues. CDR1 and CDR2 (germline): MDHEN, SYDVKM. Trimming cost V 4 bases and J 6 bases; bases outside gene matches: 5. CDR3 coding DNA: TGTGCCAGCAGTTGGTCGCAGGGGGCTCAGCCCCAGCATTTT. This encodes CASSWSQGAQPQHF.

Remarks on this clone: A read error may account for a junction end that differs from germline. The CDR3 DNA reads as TGTGCCAGCGGATCTCAGACAGGGATAATTTTGGTTTTC. Translating it yields CASGSQTGIILVF. This chain uses TRBV27 with TRBJ1-2, with TRBD1 matching over 7 bases. The CDR3 contains 13 residues. The germline V gene encodes CDR1 MNHEY and CDR2 SMNVEV (reference sequence).

V gene TRBV6-2 or TRBV6-3 combines with J gene TRBJ1-2; D unclear. V was clipped by 4 bases and J by 8 bases, with 14 bases between them. Germline values: CDR1 MNHEY, CDR2 SVGEGT. The CDR3 length is 13 residues. The CDR3 region has the DNA TGTGCCAGCAGTTTGGAACCGGTGGGCGGCTACACCTTC. It codes for CASSLEPVGGYTF.

This chain joins TRBV5-1 and TRBJ2-7, with a tentative D call TRBD2 (6 bases). Trimming cost V 0 bases and J 5 bases, with 15 bases left between them. This CDR3 has 15 residues. The V gene's germline CDR1 is SGHRS and CDR2 YFSETQ. The CDR3 reads CASSLVWRRGDEQYF. The CDR3, as DNA: TGCGCCAGCAGCTTGGTTTGGAGGCGGGGTGACGAGCAGTACTTC.

The rearrangement links TRBV7-9 to TRBJ2-7, with a possible D match to TRBD1 (5 bases). V was trimmed by 5 bases and J by 0 bases, leaving 14 bases between them. Germline CDR1 is SEHNR and CDR2 is FQNEAQ (reference sequence). This CDR3 comprises 15 residues. In DNA form, the CDR3 reads TGTGCCAGCAGCCGGCGGTATGACAGCTCCTACGAGCAGTACTTC. Its protein product is CASSRRYDSSYEQYF.

V and J are TRBV30 and TRBJ2-5, with a possible D match to TRBD1 (5 bases). Per germline, CDR1 GTSNPN and CDR2 SVGIG (reference sequence). This CDR3 is built from 13 residues. The V end was cut by 3 bases, the J end by 2 bases, with 10 bases between. In DNA, the CDR3 is TGTGCCTGGAGCCAGGGTATTCAAGAGACCCAGTACTTC. Translation: CAWSQGIQETQYF. Full variable domain (remainder filled in from reference TRBV30 and TRBJ2-5): SQTIHQWPATLVQPVGSPLSLECTVEGTSNPNLYWYRQAAGRGLQLLFYSVGIGQISSEVPQNLSASRPQDRQFILSSKKLLLSDSGFYLCAWSQGIQETQYFGPGTRLLVL.